This entry lists 27 T cell receptor beta chains sequenced from one sample in a study of blood T cell repertoires in COVID-19 (dated by TCRdb to about 2020). Library preparation employed the immunoSEQ multiplex PCR assay. The table comes from immuneACCESS by way of TCRdb, which keeps in-frame sequences with V and J called. Part of the clones is missing from these tables; in studies checked, under half for an unresolved V gene and the rest for unknown reasons. The sample data list under 250,000 clones, and around 75% of these were observed just once. The leading ten clones occupy roughly 5.7% of the sample. Sequencing used peripheral blood. All receptors derive from a woman between 35 and 50 years old with COVID-19, enrolled during active disease.

V and J are TRBV12-3 or TRBV12-4 and TRBJ2-1, with a tentative D call TRBD2 (5 bases). The CDR3 spans 13 residues. V lost 8 bases and J lost 0, with 8 bases in between. CDR3 bases: TGTGCCAGCTTGCGGGCCTCCTACAATGAGCAGTTCTTC. It is translated as CASLRASYNEQFF.

This clone was seen ten or more times. For the CDR3, the DNA is TGTGCCAGCAGCTTAGATTGGGCAGCAACTAATGAAAAACTGTTTTTT. This encodes CASSLDWAATNEKLFF. The V and J genes are TRBV11-2 and TRBJ1-4, with no clear D. The germline gives CDR1 SGHAT, CDR2 FQNNGV. This CDR3 is 16 amino acids long. Trimming took off 0 bases at V and 0 bases at J, with 8 bases between the two ends.

This chain uses TRBV19 with TRBJ1-3; D may be TRBD1 (6 bases). This CDR3 contains 15 residues. Trimming stripped 4 bases from V and 0 bases from J, with 10 bases between. Per germline, CDR1 LNHDA and CDR2 SQIVND (reference sequence). The CDR3 DNA is TGTGCCAGTAGTAGACAGGACCTCTCTGGAAACACCATATATTTT. As protein: CASSRQDLSGNTIYF.

This clone is a singleton in its sample. The chain carries TRBV6-5 and TRBJ1-5; possibly TRBD1 for D (5 bases). Per the germline V gene, CDR1 is MNHEY and CDR2 is SVGAGI. V was clipped by 6 bases and J by 1 base, with 13 bases between them. There are 15 residues in the CDR3. The CDR3 DNA sequence: TGTGCCAGCAGCGACAGCATGACGAGCAATCAGCCCCAGCATTTT. This codes for CASSDSMTSNQPQHF.

The rearrangement links TRBV5-1 to TRBJ1-5, with a possible D match to TRBD1 (6 bases). Between the trimmed V and J ends, which lost 4 bases and 3 bases, there was a span of 17 bases. The CDR3 extends over 16 amino acids. CDR1 SGHRS and CDR2 YFSETQ come from the germline V gene. The CDR3 DNA is TGCGCCAGCAGCCAAGGGGGGGCCTGGGACAATCAGCCCCAGCATTTT. Protein sequence: CASSQGGAWDNQPQHF.

The chain links TRBV10-3 to TRBJ2-5, with 11 bases fitting TRBD1. This CDR3 has 14 amino acids. Germline CDR1 reads ENHRY; CDR2 reads SYGVKD. J was trimmed by 5 bases and V by 5 bases; bases with no gene match: 4. DNA for the CDR3: TGTGCCATCAGTCCCGGGACAGGGGGGGAGACCCAGTACTTC. As protein: CAISPGTGGETQYF.

The CDR3 DNA reads as TGTGCCAGTATCAAAGGGGGAGCTGGCTATGGCTACACCTTC. This sequence encodes CASIKGGAGYGYTF. V gene TRBV19 combines with J gene TRBJ1-2; D is perhaps TRBD1 (6 bases). There are 14 residues in the CDR3. Germline CDR1 LNHDA, CDR2 SQIVND (reference sequence). V was shortened by 7 bases and J by 4 bases, with 16 bases between the two germline ends.

The J gene is TRBJ1-1, the V gene TRBV9; 9 nucleotides match TRBD1. Per germline, CDR1 SGDLS and CDR2 YYNGEE. With V trimmed by 0 bases and J by 3 bases, 9 bases remained unmatched. CDR3 length equals 17 residues. In nucleotides, the CDR3 is TGTGCCAGCAGCGTAGCGTGGGGGCGACAGGGGGACACTGAAGCTTTCTTT. Residues: CASSVAWGRQGDTEAFF. Supplemented by reference TRBV9 and TRBJ1-1, the full variable domain reads DSGVTQTPKHLITATGQRVTLRCSPRSGDLSVYWYQQSLDQGLQFLIQYYNGEERAKGNILERFSAQQFPDLHSELNLSSLELGDSALYFCASSVAWGRQGDTEAFFGQGTRLTVV.

This chain links TRBV30 with TRBJ2-3; D may be TRBD1 (6 bases). CDR1 GTSNPN and CDR2 SVGIG come from the germline V gene (reference sequence). The CDR3 is 13 residues long. V shed 0 bases and J shed 4 bases, with 8 bases lying between them. The DNA for the CDR3 is TGTGCCTGGAGTGTAAAGGGGGCAGATACGCAGTATTTT. Translated, it gives CAWSVKGADTQYF.

V usage is TRBV3-1 (or the pseudogene TRBV3-2) and J usage is TRBJ1-2; D unclear. CDR3 length equals 13 residues. Trimming left V 1 base short and J 2 bases short, with 5 bases between. Germline V lookup: CDR1 LGHDT, CDR2 YNNKEL (reference sequence). The CDR3 reads CASSQARNYGYTF. The DNA of the CDR3 is TGTGCCAGCAGCCAAGCGAGGAACTATGGCTACACCTTC.

V usage is TRBV5-5 and J usage is TRBJ2-2; D gene uncertain. The V end was cut by 4 bases, the J end by 4 bases, with 11 bases between. CDR1 and CDR2 from the germline V gene are SGHKS and YYEKEE (reference sequence). CDR3 length equals 14 residues. CDR3 DNA sequence: TGTGCCAGCAGCCCGACGAGGTTCACCGGGGAGCTGTTTTTT. Protein sequence: CASSPTRFTGELFF.

The CDR3 loop is CASSLEGREIAGELFF. The CDR3, as DNA: TGCGCCAGCAGCTTGGAGGGGCGGGAGATCGCCGGGGAGCTGTTTTTT. This sequence joins TRBV5-1 and TRBJ2-2; TRBD2 aligns across 7 bases. Germline V gives CDR1 SGHRS, CDR2 YFSETQ. V shed 0 bases and J 6 bases; nucleotides not matched to a gene: 8. The CDR3 runs 16 residues. Full variable domain (outside the CDR3, taken from reference TRBV5-1 and TRBJ2-2): KAGVTQTPRYLIKTRGQQVTLSCSPISGHRSVSWYQQTPGQGLQFLFEYFSETQRNKGNFPGRFSGRQFSNSRSEMNVSTLELGDSALYLCASSLEGREIAGELFFGEGSRLTVL.

The chain combines TRBV7-8 with TRBJ1-2; TRBD1 aligns across 7 bases. CDR3 length equals 15 residues. Looked up from germline, CDR1 is SGHVS and CDR2 is FQNEAQ. The V segment lost 8 bases and the J segment 0 bases; nucleotides outside the gene matches: 9. The CDR3: CASGVQGYSNYGYTF. CDR3 DNA sequence: TGTGCCAGCGGAGTACAGGGGTACTCTAACTATGGCTACACCTTC.

The chain carries TRBV6-5 and TRBJ1-5; D uncertain. This CDR3 has 14 residues. Per the germline V gene, CDR1 is MNHEY and CDR2 is SVGAGI. Trimming pared 2 bases from V and 6 bases from J, leaving 11 bases between. The CDR3: CASSYNGRSQPQHF. The CDR3 coding sequence is TGTGCCAGCAGTTACAATGGTCGCAGTCAGCCCCAGCATTTT.

For the CDR3, the DNA is TGTGCCAGCAGTTATTACCCCGGGAGCCCCTACGAGCAGTACTTC. Protein sequence: CASSYYPGSPYEQYF. The chain uses TRBV6-5 and TRBJ2-7, with D possibly TRBD2 on 6 matching bases. Trimming removed 3 bases at V and 2 bases at J, with 14 bases between. The CDR3 is 15 residues long. Germline CDR1 reads MNHEY; CDR2 reads SVGAGI.

Only one count was recorded for this clone. The final CDR3 position lacks the conserved phenylalanine or tryptophan, pointing to a likely read error. The V and J genes are TRBV30 and TRBJ1-2; 7 bases line up with TRBD1. V shed 3 bases and J 4 bases; nucleotides not matched to a gene: 11. CDR1 GTSNPN and CDR2 SVGIG come from the germline V gene (reference sequence). The CDR3 totals 15 residues. The CDR3: CAWRGGQKAIYGYTS. The CDR3 region has the DNA TGTGCCTGGAGGGGGGGACAGAAGGCCATCTATGGCTACACCTCC.

The chain has TRBV7-2 and TRBJ1-1; the match to TRBD1 covers 7 bases. Per the germline V gene, CDR1 is SGHTA and CDR2 is FQGNSA. This CDR3 comprises 14 residues. J gave up 8 bases and V 1 base, and 7 bases lay outside the gene matches. The CDR3 sequence: CASSLEPSGGEAFF. The CDR3, as DNA: TGTGCCAGCAGCTTAGAACCGTCAGGGGGAGAAGCTTTCTTT.

Remarks on this clone: The same CDR3 can be traced to other DNA sequences in this sample. V usage is TRBV30 and J usage is TRBJ1-5, with a possible D match to TRBD1 (5 bases). This CDR3 spans 13 amino acids. Germline V gene sequence: CDR1 GTSNPN, CDR2 SVGIG (reference sequence). Trimming took off 6 bases at V and 2 bases at J, with 11 bases between the two ends. The CDR3 reads CACQGGGNQPQHF. The CDR3 DNA sequence: TGTGCCTGCCAAGGAGGGGGCAATCAGCCCCAGCATTTT.

This chain joins TRBV5-5 and TRBJ1-4; 8 positions agree with TRBD1. J gave up 6 bases and V 0 bases, and 4 bases lay outside the gene matches. Germline-derived CDR1 and CDR2 are SGHKS and YYEKEE (reference sequence). The CDR3 has 15 amino acids. The CDR3 sequence: CASSLGDRIDEKLFF. CDR3 sequence (DNA): TGTGCCAGCAGCTTGGGGGACAGGATCGATGAAAAACTGTTTTTT. Filled out from reference TRBV5-5 and TRBJ1-4, the complete variable domain reads DAGVTQSPTHLIKTRGQQVTLRCSPISGHKSVSWYQQVLGQGPQFIFQYYEKEERGRGNFPDRFSARQFPNYSSELNVNALLLGDSALYLCASSLGDRIDEKLFFGSGTQLSVL.

The chain uses TRBV27 and TRBJ2-3; TRBD2 matches 8 bases. CDR3 length: 14 amino acids. With 1 base clipped from V and 4 bases from J, the junction kept 1 base outside the gene matches. CDR1 is MNHEY, CDR2 SMNVEV, per germline (reference sequence). The CDR3 protein is CASSLYGRADTQYF. CDR3 nucleotide sequence: TGTGCCAGCAGTTTATACGGGAGGGCAGATACGCAGTATTTT.

This clone was seen just once. Other DNA sequences within the sample encode an identical CDR3. The rearrangement joins TRBV12-3 or TRBV12-4 to TRBJ1-1, with D tentatively TRBD1 (5 bases). The V end was cut by 5 bases, the J end by 3 bases, with 10 bases between. CDR3 length: 13 residues. The CDR3 coding sequence is TGTGCCAGCAGTCGGAGGGGATACACTGAAGCTTTCTTT. It is translated as CASSRRGYTEAFF.

The chain is built from TRBV30 and TRBJ1-2; D gene ambiguous. Germline V lookup: CDR1 GTSNPN, CDR2 SVGIG (reference sequence). Trimming cost V 7 bases and J 6 bases, with 12 bases left between them. The length of the CDR3 is 11 residues. CDR3 bases: TGTGCCTCCCGACCGGGAAATGGCTACACCTTC. Translation: CASRPGNGYTF. The full variable domain, rest sourced from reference TRBV30 and TRBJ1-2, is SQTIHQWPATLVQPVGSPLSLECTVEGTSNPNLYWYRQAAGRGLQLLFYSVGIGQISSEVPQNLSASRPQDRQFILSSKKLLLSDSGFYLCASRPGNGYTFGSGTRLTVV.

The genes are TRBV6-5 and TRBJ1-2, with 7 bases lining up with TRBD1. V dropped 7 bases and J dropped 5; count of bases not matched to a gene: 7. The CDR3 runs to 13 residues. In germline, CDR1 is MNHEY, CDR2 SVGAGI. This chain's CDR3 is CASMTGTLYGYTF. The CDR3 bases are TGTGCCAGCATGACAGGGACCCTTTATGGCTACACCTTC.

The rearrangement links TRBV5-1 to TRBJ2-4, with 8 bases lining up with TRBD1. Germline V gives CDR1 SGHRS, CDR2 YFSETQ. The CDR3 is 13 amino acids. V was clipped by 2 bases and J by 8 bases; unmatched bases: 3. CDR3 nucleotides: TGCGCCAGCAGCTTAAACAGGGGGGACATTCAGTACTTC. Its protein is CASSLNRGDIQYF.

This CDR3 reads CASSVWTRYGYTF. CDR3 DNA: TGTGCCAGCAGCGTTTGGACACGCTATGGCTACACCTTC. The rearrangement links TRBV21-1 to TRBJ1-2; TRBD1, the table's D call, lacks a check against the DNA. TRBV21-1 is a known pseudogene. CDR3 size: 13 residues.

The chain links TRBV6-2 or TRBV6-3 to TRBJ1-5; 9 nucleotides align to TRBD1. The V segment lost 5 bases and the J segment 4 bases; nucleotides outside the gene matches: 9. The CDR3 runs 16 residues. Germline CDR1 is MNHEY and CDR2 is SVGEGT. The CDR3 nucleotides are TGTGCCAGCAGTCCCACTCCTGACAGGGGGAATCAGCCCCAGCATTTT. Amino acid sequence: CASSPTPDRGNQPQHF.

Comments on this clone: Distinct nucleotide sequences in the sample also encode this CDR3. The chain couples TRBV12-3 or TRBV12-4 to TRBJ1-2, with a tentative D call TRBD1 (6 bases). Trimming pared 5 bases from V and 4 bases from J, leaving 11 bases between. This CDR3 spans 13 amino acids. As DNA, the CDR3 is TGTGCCAGCAGTCGTGACAGGACCTATGGCTACACCTTC. As protein: CASSRDRTYGYTF.